The entry below describes one TCR beta chain. The antigen remains undetermined. The CDR3 end is not reached by the read, which stops 3 residues before it; the germline J gene fills it in. The CDR3 sequence is 15 residues long. V lost 6 bases, J lost 3 bases, and 6 bases stayed unmatched. Germline CDR1 is MNHEY and CDR2 is SMNVEV (reference sequence). The entry originates in a study of T cells in women clearing cervical HPV infection. Study details: Donors had HPV16-related CIN3 or worse; 2 had invasive cancer. Study conclusions and caveats: CIN3+ cases had significantly higher TCR richness than controls; evenness did not differ.

TCRdb's copy holds only in-frame clones and misses some; the assay was immunoSEQ multiplex PCR. This listing includes 25,000 to 35,000 clones. This chain links TRBV27 with TRBJ2-7; 12 bases fit TRBD2. The sequenced sample was blood buffy coat. The origin of this receptor is a woman between 18 and 75 years old with a cervical HPV16 infection that either progressed to CIN3+ or cleared (not recorded which). The CDR3 reads CASRTGLAGYYEQYF. Incomplete CDR3 DNA: TGTGCCAGCAGGACCGGACTAGCGGGATACTACGAG.